The 26 T cell receptor beta chains in this list originate from one sample, sequenced in a study of vaccination effects on CD4 cells after COVID-19. Some clones are missing from TCRdb's copy, which holds only in-frame ones; the method was immunoSEQ multiplex PCR. Counted here are tens of thousands of clones, 65% to 75% occurring once; the ten biggest clones make up under 5.5%. The antigens these receptors bind are not known. After less than 11 days in culture, the CD4+ T cells were isolated. PCR confirmed that the person was infected with SARS-CoV-2 between March and December 2020. All study participants received two doses of BNT162b2 or mRNA-1273 vaccine. Source: CD4+ T cells from PBMCs cultured without peptide, taken after COVID-19 vaccination. The receptors stem from a human donor who had a prior SARS-CoV-2 infection.

The rearrangement uses TRBV5-4 and TRBJ2-7; TRBD2 matches 9 bases. CDR1 is SGHNT and CDR2 is YYREEE in the germline V gene (reference sequence). The CDR3 sequence is 13 residues long. Trimming removed 4 bases from V and 3 bases from J; junction bases left unmatched: 2. The CDR3 spells CASSNSGSYEQYF. CDR3 bases: TGTGCCAGCAGCAATAGCGGGAGCTACGAGCAGTACTTC.

The chain recombines TRBV4-2 with TRBJ2-3; D remains ambiguous. This CDR3 comprises 15 residues. V lost 0 bases, J lost 0 bases, and 7 bases lay in between. Germline values: CDR1 LGHNA, CDR2 YNFKEQ. The CDR3 protein is CASSQDSTSTDTQYF. CDR3 in DNA: TGTGCCAGCAGCCAAGACAGTACTAGCACAGATACGCAGTATTTT.

The rearrangement joins TRBV30 to TRBJ2-5, with a possible D match to TRBD2 (6 bases). This CDR3 contains 14 residues. Germline V gene sequence: CDR1 GTSNPN, CDR2 SVGIG (reference sequence). V shed 1 base and J shed 0 bases, with 9 bases lying between them. As DNA, the CDR3 is TGTGCCTGGAGTGCGGGGACTCACCAAGAGACCCAGTACTTC. Translation gives CAWSAGTHQETQYF.

The V and J genes are TRBV3-1 (or the pseudogene TRBV3-2) and TRBJ2-1; 7 bases align to TRBD2. This CDR3 is built from 13 residues. V lost 2 bases and J lost 9; bases outside the gene matches: 4. CDR1 and CDR2 (germline): LGHDT, YNNKEL (reference sequence). The CDR3 region is CASSQREGSEQFF. CDR3 bases: TGTGCCAGCAGCCAAAGGGAGGGTAGTGAGCAGTTCTTC.

The chain carries TRBV11-3 and TRBJ2-7; D is ambiguous. The CDR3 is 14 amino acids. V lost 0 bases, J lost 3 bases, and 9 bases lay in between. Germline lookup yields CDR1 SGHNT and CDR2 YENEEA. The CDR3 nucleotides read TGTGCCAGCAGCTTAGATCTTTTAAACTACGAGCAGTACTTC. This translates into CASSLDLLNYEQYF.

DNA for the CDR3: TGTGCCAGCAGCGAGGACAGATACACTGAAGCTTTCTTT. Translated: CASSEDRYTEAFF. This rearrangement joins TRBV2 to TRBJ1-1; a weak D match, TRBD1 (6 bases). The CDR3 is 13 amino acids. With 6 bases removed from V and 3 bases from J, the gap between germline ends came to 11 bases. Germline CDR1 reads SNHLY; CDR2 reads FYNNEI.

The chain combines TRBV5-1 with TRBJ1-5; no definite D call. The CDR3 is made up of 14 amino acids. CDR1 and CDR2 from the germline V gene are SGHRS and YFSETQ. The germline V and J ends were trimmed by 4 bases and 5 bases, with 13 bases remaining between them. CDR3: CASSLEGGDQPQHF. CDR3 sequence (DNA): TGCGCCAGCAGCCTGGAGGGCGGAGATCAGCCCCAGCATTTT.

The chain recombines TRBV28 with TRBJ2-3, with D possibly being TRBD2 (5 bases). Trimming took 6 bases from V and 0 from J, leaving 13 bases between them. Germline V gene lookup returns CDR1 MDHEN and CDR2 SYDVKM. CDR3 length: 15 residues. The CDR3 sequence is CASSSDYPSTDTQYF. CDR3 DNA sequence: TGTGCCAGCAGCTCCGACTACCCGAGCACAGATACGCAGTATTTT.

This clone was seen a single time. The chain employs TRBV6-5 and TRBJ2-1; unclear D gene. Germline CDR1 and CDR2: MNHEY and SVGAGI. The CDR3 consists of 15 residues. The V gene lost 5 bases and the J gene lost 2 bases, with 13 bases spanning the gap. DNA for the CDR3: TGTGCCAGCAGTCCTGGTGTGACTCCCTACAATGAGCAGTTCTTC. Its translation is CASSPGVTPYNEQFF.

This rearrangement joins TRBV4-2 to TRBJ2-1, with D possibly being TRBD2 (5 bases). V was trimmed by 0 bases and J by 4 bases, leaving 13 bases between them. Germline V CDR1 and CDR2: LGHNA, YNFKEQ. The CDR3 covers 16 residues. CDR3 in DNA: TGTGCCAGCAGCCAAGATCGGAGGTTGTCGTACAATGAGCAGTTCTTC. Translation: CASSQDRRLSYNEQFF.

CDR3 residues: CASSGPRTGDSYEQYF. CDR3 bases: TGTGCCAGCAGTGGTCCACGGACAGGGGACAGCTACGAGCAGTACTTC. This chain uses TRBV2 with TRBJ2-7; 9 nucleotides align to TRBD1. Per the germline V gene, CDR1 is SNHLY and CDR2 is FYNNEI. The CDR3 sequence is 16 residues long. V lost 4 bases to trimming and J lost 3 bases; unmatched junction nucleotides: 10. Full variable domain (remainder filled in from reference TRBV2 and TRBJ2-7): EPEVTQTPSHQVTQMGQEVILRCVPISNHLYFYWYRQILGQKVEFLVSFYNNEISEKSEIFDDQFSVERPDGSNFTLKIRSTKLEDSAMYFCASSGPRTGDSYEQYFGPGTRLTVT.

The chain is built from TRBV19 and TRBJ2-1; D not resolved. Trimming left V 10 bases short and J 3 bases short, with 28 bases between. CDR1 and CDR2 (germline): LNHDA, SQIVND (reference sequence). The length of the CDR3 is 18 residues. CDR3 sequence (DNA): TGTGCCACCACGGCGTTGCGGCGAAAGGGTTTAAACTACAATGAGCAGTTCTTC. Its protein product is CATTALRRKGLNYNEQFF. The complete variable domain, with remaining parts taken from reference TRBV19 and TRBJ2-1, reads DGGITQSPKYLFRKEGQNVTLSCEQNLNHDAMYWYRQDPGQGLRLIYYSQIVNDFQKGDIAEGYSVSREKKESFPLTVTSAQKNPTAFYLCATTALRRKGLNYNEQFFGPGTRLTVL.

The rearrangement joins TRBV2 to TRBJ1-5; D gene ambiguous. This CDR3 spans 14 amino acids. The V gene's germline CDR1 is SNHLY and CDR2 FYNNEI. The V and J ends lost 3 bases and 0 bases respectively, with 6 bases between them. The CDR3 reads CASSELDSNQPQHF. The CDR3 DNA reads TGTGCCAGCAGTGAGCTAGATAGCAATCAGCCCCAGCATTTT.

The genes are TRBV24-1 and TRBJ2-2; 10 bases map to TRBD1. Germline trimming cut 4 bases from V and 3 bases from J; bases unmatched to any gene: 7. The CDR3 runs 17 residues. CDR1 KGHDR and CDR2 SFDVKD come from the germline V gene. The CDR3 loop is CATSDSKGQGYTGELFF. CDR3 nucleotides: TGTGCCACCAGTGACAGCAAGGGACAGGGGTACACCGGGGAGCTGTTTTTT.

This chain joins TRBV24-1 and TRBJ2-1, with 9 nucleotides matching TRBD2. CDR1 and CDR2 (germline): KGHDR, SFDVKD. The CDR3 is 17 residues long. With 7 bases clipped from V and 8 bases from J, the junction kept 17 bases outside the gene matches. CDR3 nucleotides: TGTGCCACCAGCCCTCGGCATAGCGGGAGAATGGGGGATGAGCAGTTCTTC. Translated, it gives CATSPRHSGRMGDEQFF.

This CDR3 is CASSLVGEETQYF. For the CDR3, the DNA is TGCGCCAGCAGCTTAGTAGGTGAGGAGACCCAGTACTTC. The chain joins TRBV5-1 to TRBJ2-5; D remains ambiguous. Germline lookup yields CDR1 SGHRS and CDR2 YFSETQ. The CDR3 totals 13 residues. V was cut by 2 bases and J by 5 bases, with 10 bases left in between.

The chain recombines TRBV7-3 with TRBJ2-5, with a tentative D call TRBD1 (6 bases). Germline CDR1 is SGHTA and CDR2 is FQGTGA. This CDR3 is built from 13 residues. The V end lost 6 bases, the J end lost 5 bases, and 13 bases lay between the germline ends. CDR3 bases: TGTGCCAGCAGTAGGGGGATGGGGGAGACCCAGTACTTC. Protein: CASSRGMGETQYF.

The rearrangement links TRBV5-1 to TRBJ2-3; D is unclear. V lost 3 bases and J lost 2, with 4 bases in between. The CDR3 consists of 12 residues. CDR1 and CDR2 (germline): SGHRS, YFSETQ. The CDR3 sequence: CASSYHTDTQYF. The CDR3 region has the DNA TGCGCCAGCAGCTACCACACAGATACGCAGTATTTT.

The V gene is TRBV2, the J gene TRBJ2-3, with 13 bases fitting TRBD2. Losses at the gene ends were 4 bases for V and 6 bases for J; bases not matched to a gene: 4. The germline CDR1 and CDR2 sequences are SNHLY and FYNNEI. The CDR3 is 15 residues long. CDR3 region: CASSGQLAGGDTQYF. The CDR3 DNA reads as TGTGCCAGCAGTGGTCAACTAGCGGGAGGGGATACGCAGTATTTT.

This clone was detected a few times. The chain couples TRBV4-1 to TRBJ1-1, with no clear D. Germline V lookup: CDR1 MGHRA, CDR2 YSYEKL. The V end lost 1 base, the J end lost 3 bases, and 12 bases lay between the germline ends. This CDR3 contains 15 residues. The CDR3 spells CASSQVSVGYTEAFF. In DNA, the CDR3 is TGCGCCAGCAGCCAAGTTTCGGTCGGCTACACTGAAGCTTTCTTT.

The chain uses TRBV6-6 and TRBJ2-1; D unclear. There are 15 residues in the CDR3. Trimming took off 5 bases at V and 5 bases at J, with 16 bases between the two ends. CDR1 and CDR2 (germline): MNHNY, SVGAGI (reference sequence). The CDR3 DNA sequence: TGTGCCAGCAGTCCCCCCCTCAGATACAACAATGAGCAGTTCTTC. It yields the protein CASSPPLRYNNEQFF.

This sequence joins TRBV7-2 and TRBJ2-7; TRBD2 matches 10 bases. The CDR3 is made up of 16 amino acids. After removal of 1 base from V and 0 bases from J, the junction contained 3 bases not matched to a gene. CDR1 SGHTA and CDR2 FQGNSA come from the germline V gene. CDR3 coding DNA: TGTGCCAGCAGCTTAGGACTAGCGGGTACCTCCTACGAGCAGTACTTC. Amino acid sequence: CASSLGLAGTSYEQYF.

The V call is TRBV15, the J call TRBJ1-3; TRBD1 is a possible D gene (6 bases). V dropped 0 bases and J dropped 1 base, with 7 bases sitting between them. From germline, CDR1 is LNHNV and CDR2 YYDKDF (reference sequence). The CDR3 length is 15 residues. CDR3 protein: CATSREQGSGNTIYF. The DNA of the CDR3 is TGTGCCACCAGCAGAGAACAGGGATCTGGAAACACCATATATTTT.

The V call is TRBV19, the J call TRBJ2-3, with a tentative D call TRBD1 (5 bases). The V end was cut by 4 bases, the J end by 4 bases, with 9 bases between. Germline lookup yields CDR1 LNHDA and CDR2 SQIVND (reference sequence). The CDR3 consists of 13 residues. Here the CDR3 reads CASSNQGADTQYF. As DNA, the CDR3 is TGTGCCAGTAGTAACCAGGGCGCAGATACGCAGTATTTT.

In this sample, this clone turned up once. V usage is TRBV6-5 and J usage is TRBJ2-5; D remains ambiguous. The length of the CDR3 is 13 residues. Germline V gene data show CDR1 as MNHEY and CDR2 as SVGAGI. Trimming stripped 5 bases from V and 7 bases from J, with 14 bases between. CDR3 amino acids: CASSHYPGRTQYF. The CDR3 coding sequence is TGTGCCAGCAGTCATTATCCCGGCCGGACCCAGTACTTC.

The chain carries TRBV7-2 and TRBJ1-1; D not certain. The CDR3 consists of 14 residues. The germline V gene has CDR1 SGHTA and CDR2 FQGNSA. V shed 2 bases and J shed 0 bases, with 7 bases lying between them. The CDR3 sequence: CASSLYGLNTEAFF. The CDR3 region has the DNA TGTGCCAGCAGCTTATATGGTCTGAACACTGAAGCTTTCTTT.